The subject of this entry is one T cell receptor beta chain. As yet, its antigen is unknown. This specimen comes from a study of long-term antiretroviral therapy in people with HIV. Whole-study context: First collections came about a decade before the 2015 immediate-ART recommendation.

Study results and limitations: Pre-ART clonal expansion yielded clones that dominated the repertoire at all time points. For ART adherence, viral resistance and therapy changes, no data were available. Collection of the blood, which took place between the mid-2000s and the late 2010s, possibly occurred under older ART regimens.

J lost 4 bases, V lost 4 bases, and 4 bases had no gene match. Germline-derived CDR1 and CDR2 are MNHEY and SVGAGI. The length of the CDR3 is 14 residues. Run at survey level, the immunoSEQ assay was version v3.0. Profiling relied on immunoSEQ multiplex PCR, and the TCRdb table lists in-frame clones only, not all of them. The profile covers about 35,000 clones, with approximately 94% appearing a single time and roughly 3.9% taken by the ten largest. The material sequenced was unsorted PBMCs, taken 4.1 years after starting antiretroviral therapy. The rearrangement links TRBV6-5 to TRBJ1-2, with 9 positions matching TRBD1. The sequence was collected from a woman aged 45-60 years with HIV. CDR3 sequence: CASSLTDRGYGYTF. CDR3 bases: TGTGCCAGCAGTTTGACGGACAGGGGCTATGGCTACACCTTC.